This TCR beta chain was captured by sequencing in a study of blood T cells in healthy people across ages. Study results and limitations: With age, beta diversity per million T cells declined roughly linearly, significantly by around 43. CMV infection status of these donors was not known. Aged donors had fewer naive CD4+ cells and lower diversity than long-lived donors.

V lost 1 base, J lost 5 bases, and 15 bases lay in between. The germline CDR1 and CDR2 sequences are LGHNA and YSLEER. CDR3 length: 16 amino acids. A second PCR, run for about 7 to 11 cycles, used a sample-barcoded 5' primer plus a J-beta primer mix. Every cDNA molecule carried a tag from a template-switch adaptor bearing 12 random nucleotides. A single record per CDR3 protein comes from TCRdb applying MiXCR to the 5' RACE reads. The sample has about 680,000 distinct CDR3 sequences, more than 40% seen once. In the case of this clonotype: Antigen specificity is unknown.

The chain couples TRBV4-3 to TRBJ2-1; D is unclear. Sequenced material: blood. This clonotype was obtained from a woman aged 60-75 years in good health. The CDR3 region has the DNA TGCGCCAGCAGCCAAGGAGGCACTACCCTCGACAATGAGCAGTTCTTC. Its translation: CASSQGGTTLDNEQFF.